This T cell receptor (beta chain) derives from a study of cytomegalovirus exposure and HLA in healthy donors. Study-wide findings and caveats: In terms of immune exposure information, only CMV serostatus was available. The study listed some 160 cytomegalovirus-associated TCR beta chains. When a later analysis compared HLA-associated TCR beta chains with equally common others, the HLA-associated chains turned out to be more clonally expanded and to have lower generation probabilities.

As to this clone: No antigen is known for it. In the same sample, other DNA sequences code for this CDR3.

Donors were ostensibly healthy at sampling, although undocumented immune exposures were probable. V lost 6 bases and J 3 bases, leaving 15 bases between the germline ends. The CDR3 is made up of 14 amino acids. The germline gives CDR1 SGHTA, CDR2 FQGNSA. Use of 60 Vbeta and 13 Jbeta primers characterized the PCR. This table comes from immunoSEQ multiplex PCR, and its TCRdb copy is limited to in-frame clones, with some not included. The repertoire holds 150,000 to 200,000 clones, with roughly four fifths as singletons. The clonotype comes from a female donor in good health and CMV-seronegative. The gene calls are TRBV7-2 and TRBJ2-7; weak D call: TRBD2 (6 bases). The source material was PBMCs. CDR3 in DNA: TGTGCCAGCAGGGCGGGGCTATCAAACTACGAGCAGTACTTC. The encoded protein is CASRAGLSNYEQYF.